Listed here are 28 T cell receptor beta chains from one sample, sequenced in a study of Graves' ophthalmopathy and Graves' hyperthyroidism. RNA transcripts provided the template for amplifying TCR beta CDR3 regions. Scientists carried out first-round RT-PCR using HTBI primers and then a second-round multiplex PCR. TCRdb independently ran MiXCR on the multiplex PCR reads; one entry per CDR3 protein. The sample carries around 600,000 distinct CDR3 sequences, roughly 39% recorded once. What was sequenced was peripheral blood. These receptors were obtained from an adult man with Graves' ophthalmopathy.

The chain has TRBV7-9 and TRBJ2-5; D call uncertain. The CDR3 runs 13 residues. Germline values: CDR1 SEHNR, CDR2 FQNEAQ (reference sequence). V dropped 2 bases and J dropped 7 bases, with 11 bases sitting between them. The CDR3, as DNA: TGTGCCAGCAGCTTATCCAGGCCCGGGACCCAGTACTTC. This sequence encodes CASSLSRPGTQYF. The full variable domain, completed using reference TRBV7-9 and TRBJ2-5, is DTGVSQNPRHKITKRGQNVTFRCDPISEHNRLYWYRQTLGQGPEFLTYFQNEAQLEKSRLLSDRFSAERPKGSFSTLEIQRTEQGDSAMYLCASSLSRPGTQYFGPGTRLLVL.

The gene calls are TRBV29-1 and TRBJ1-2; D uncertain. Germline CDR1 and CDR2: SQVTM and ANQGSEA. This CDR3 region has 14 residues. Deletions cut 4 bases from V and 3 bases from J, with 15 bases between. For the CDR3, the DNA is TGCAGCGTTGGACTAGCGGGAGGGTACTATGGCTACACCTTC. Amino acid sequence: CSVGLAGGYYGYTF.

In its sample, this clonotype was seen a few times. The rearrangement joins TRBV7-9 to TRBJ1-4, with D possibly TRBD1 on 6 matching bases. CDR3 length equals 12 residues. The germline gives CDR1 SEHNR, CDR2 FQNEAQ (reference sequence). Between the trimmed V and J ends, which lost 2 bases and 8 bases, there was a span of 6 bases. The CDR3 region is CASSLTGEKLFF. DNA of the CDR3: TGTGCCAGCAGCTTAACAGGGGAAAAACTGTTTTTT.

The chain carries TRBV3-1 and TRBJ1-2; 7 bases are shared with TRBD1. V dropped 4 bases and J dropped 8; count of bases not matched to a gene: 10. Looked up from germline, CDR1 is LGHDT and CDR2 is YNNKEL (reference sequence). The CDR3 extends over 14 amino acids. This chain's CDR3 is CASSPPTGPQGYTF. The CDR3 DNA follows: TGTGCCAGCAGCCCCCCGACAGGGCCCCAGGGCTACACCTTC.

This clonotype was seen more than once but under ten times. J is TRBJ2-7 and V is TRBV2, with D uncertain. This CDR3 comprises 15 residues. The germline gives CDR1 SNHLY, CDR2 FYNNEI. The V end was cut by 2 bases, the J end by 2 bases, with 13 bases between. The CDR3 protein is CASSELTVSTYEQYF. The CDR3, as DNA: TGTGCCAGCAGTGAATTAACAGTCTCCACCTACGAGCAGTACTTC.

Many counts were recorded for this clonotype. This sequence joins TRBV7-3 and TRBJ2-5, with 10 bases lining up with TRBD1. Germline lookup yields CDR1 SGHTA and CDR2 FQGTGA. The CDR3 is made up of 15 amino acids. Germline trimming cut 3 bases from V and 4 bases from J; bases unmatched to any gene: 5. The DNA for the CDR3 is TGTGCCAGCAGCTTTGGGACAGGGGTGGGAGAGACCCAGTACTTC. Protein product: CASSFGTGVGETQYF.

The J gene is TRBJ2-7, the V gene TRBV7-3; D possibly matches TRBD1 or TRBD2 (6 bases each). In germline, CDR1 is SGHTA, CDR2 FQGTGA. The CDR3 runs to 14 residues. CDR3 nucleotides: TGCGCCAGCAGCTTGGGGGGCCCCTCCTACGAGCAGTACGTC. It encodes CASSLGGPSYEQYV.

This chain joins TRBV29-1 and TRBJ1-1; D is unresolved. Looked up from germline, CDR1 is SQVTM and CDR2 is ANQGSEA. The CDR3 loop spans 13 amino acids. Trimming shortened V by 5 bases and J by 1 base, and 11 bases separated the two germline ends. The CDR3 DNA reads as TGCAGCGTTTTACAGAACCCGAACACTGAAGCTTTCTTT. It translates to CSVLQNPNTEAFF.

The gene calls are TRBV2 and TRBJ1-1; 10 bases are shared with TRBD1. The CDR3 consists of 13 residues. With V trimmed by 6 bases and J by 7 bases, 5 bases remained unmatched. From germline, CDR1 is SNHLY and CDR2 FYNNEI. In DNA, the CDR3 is TGTGCCAGCAGCAGAGGGACAGGGGATGAAGCTTTCTTT. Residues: CASSRGTGDEAFF.

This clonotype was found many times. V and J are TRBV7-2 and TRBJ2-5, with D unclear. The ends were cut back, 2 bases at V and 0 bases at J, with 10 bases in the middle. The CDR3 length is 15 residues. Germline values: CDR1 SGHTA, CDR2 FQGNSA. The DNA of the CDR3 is TGTGCCAGCAGCTTATCGACTCGTAACCAAGAGACCCAGTACTTC. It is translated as CASSLSTRNQETQYF.

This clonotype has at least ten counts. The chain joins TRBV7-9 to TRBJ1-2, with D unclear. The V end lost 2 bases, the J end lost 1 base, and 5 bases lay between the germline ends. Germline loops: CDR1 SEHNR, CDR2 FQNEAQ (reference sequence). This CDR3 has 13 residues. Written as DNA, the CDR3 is TGTGCCAGCAGCTTACAGGATAACTATGGCTACACCTTC. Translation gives CASSLQDNYGYTF.

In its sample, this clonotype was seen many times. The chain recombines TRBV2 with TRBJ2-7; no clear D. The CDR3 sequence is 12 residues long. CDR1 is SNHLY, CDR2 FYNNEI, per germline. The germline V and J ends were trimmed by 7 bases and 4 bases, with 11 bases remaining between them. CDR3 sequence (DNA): TGTGCCAGCACCACCTTGGGTTACGAGCAGTACTTC. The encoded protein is CASTTLGYEQYF.

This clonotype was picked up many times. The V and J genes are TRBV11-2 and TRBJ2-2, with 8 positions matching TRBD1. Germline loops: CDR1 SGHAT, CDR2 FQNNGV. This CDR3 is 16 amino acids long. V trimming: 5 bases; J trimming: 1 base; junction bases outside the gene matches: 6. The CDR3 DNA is TGTGCCAGCAGCCTGACCGGGACAGGGAACACCGGGGAGCTGTTTTTT. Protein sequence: CASSLTGTGNTGELFF. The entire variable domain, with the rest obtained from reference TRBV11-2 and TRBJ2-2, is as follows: EAGVAQSPRYKIIEKRQSVAFWCNPISGHATLYWYQQILGQGPKLLIQFQNNGVVDDSQLPKDRFSAERLKGVDSTLKIQPAKLEDSAVYLCASSLTGTGNTGELFFGEGSRLTVL.

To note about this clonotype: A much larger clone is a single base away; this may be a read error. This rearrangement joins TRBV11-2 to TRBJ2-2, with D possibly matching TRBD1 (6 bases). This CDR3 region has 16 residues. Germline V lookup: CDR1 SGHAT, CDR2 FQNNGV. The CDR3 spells CASSLTGHSNTGDLFF. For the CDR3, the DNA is TGTGCCAGCAGCTTAACAGGGCACTCGAACACCGGGGATCTGTTTTTT.

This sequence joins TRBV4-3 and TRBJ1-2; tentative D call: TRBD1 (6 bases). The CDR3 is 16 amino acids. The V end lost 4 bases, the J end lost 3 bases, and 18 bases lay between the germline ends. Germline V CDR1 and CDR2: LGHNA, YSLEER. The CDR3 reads CASSPLWQGRDYGYTF. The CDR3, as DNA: TGCGCCAGCAGCCCCTTGTGGCAGGGGCGCGACTATGGCTACACCTTC.

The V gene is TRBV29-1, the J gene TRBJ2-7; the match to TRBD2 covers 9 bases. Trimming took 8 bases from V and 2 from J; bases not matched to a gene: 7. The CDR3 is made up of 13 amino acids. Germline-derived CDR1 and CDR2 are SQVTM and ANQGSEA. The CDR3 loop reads CSSPGTSTYEQYF. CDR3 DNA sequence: TGCAGCTCCCCCGGGACTAGCACCTACGAGCAGTACTTC.

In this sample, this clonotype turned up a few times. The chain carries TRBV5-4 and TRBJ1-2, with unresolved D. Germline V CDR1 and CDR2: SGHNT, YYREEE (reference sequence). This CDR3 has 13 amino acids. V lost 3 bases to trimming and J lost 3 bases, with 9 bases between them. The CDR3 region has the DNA TGTGCCAGCAGCTCTTCCCGGTACTATGGCTACACCTTC. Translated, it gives CASSSSRYYGYTF.

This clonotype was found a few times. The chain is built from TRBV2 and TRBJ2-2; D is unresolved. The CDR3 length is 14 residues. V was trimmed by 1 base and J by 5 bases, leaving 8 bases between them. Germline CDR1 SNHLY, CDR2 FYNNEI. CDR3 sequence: CASSEGFGTGELFF. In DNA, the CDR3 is TGTGCCAGCAGTGAAGGGTTCGGAACCGGGGAGCTGTTTTTT.

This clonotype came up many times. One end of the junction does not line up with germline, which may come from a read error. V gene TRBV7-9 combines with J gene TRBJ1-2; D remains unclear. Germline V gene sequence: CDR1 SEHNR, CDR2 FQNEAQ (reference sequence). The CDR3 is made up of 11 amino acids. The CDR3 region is CASSFDSARLF. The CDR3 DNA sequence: TGTGCCAGCAGCTTTGACTCCGCCCGCCTCTTC.

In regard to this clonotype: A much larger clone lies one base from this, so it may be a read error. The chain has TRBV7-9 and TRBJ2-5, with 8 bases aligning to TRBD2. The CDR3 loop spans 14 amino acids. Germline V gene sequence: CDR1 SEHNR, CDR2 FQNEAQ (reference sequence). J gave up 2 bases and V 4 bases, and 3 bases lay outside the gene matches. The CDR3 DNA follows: TGTGCCAGCAGCTCCATAGCGGGACAAGAGACCCAGTACTTC. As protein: CASSSIAGQETQYF.

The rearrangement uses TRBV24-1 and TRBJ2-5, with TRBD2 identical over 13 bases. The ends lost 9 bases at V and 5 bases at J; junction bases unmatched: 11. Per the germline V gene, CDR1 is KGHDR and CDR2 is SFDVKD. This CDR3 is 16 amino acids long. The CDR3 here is CATGTSGTRTGETQYF. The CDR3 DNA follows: TGTGCCACCGGGACTAGCGGGACGCGCACCGGGGAGACCCAGTACTTC.

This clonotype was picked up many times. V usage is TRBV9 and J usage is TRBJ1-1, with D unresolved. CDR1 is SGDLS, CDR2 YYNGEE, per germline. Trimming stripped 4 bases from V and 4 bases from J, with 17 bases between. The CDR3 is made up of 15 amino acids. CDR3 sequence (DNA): TGTGCCAGCAGCCAATTCCTTACCCCAACCACTGAAGCTTTCTTT. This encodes CASSQFLTPTTEAFF.

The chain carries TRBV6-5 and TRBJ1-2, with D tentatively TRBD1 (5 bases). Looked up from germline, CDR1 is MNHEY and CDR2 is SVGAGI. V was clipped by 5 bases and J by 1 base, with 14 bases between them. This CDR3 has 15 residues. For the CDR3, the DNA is TGTGCCAGCAGTGACCCAGGACACTTTAACTATGGCTACACCTTC. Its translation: CASSDPGHFNYGYTF.

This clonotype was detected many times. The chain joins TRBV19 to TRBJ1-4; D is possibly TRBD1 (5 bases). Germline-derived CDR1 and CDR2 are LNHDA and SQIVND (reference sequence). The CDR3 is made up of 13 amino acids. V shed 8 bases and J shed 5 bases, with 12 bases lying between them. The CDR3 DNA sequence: TGTGCCAGTTCCGGGACGGCGAATGAAAAACTGTTTTTT. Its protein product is CASSGTANEKLFF.

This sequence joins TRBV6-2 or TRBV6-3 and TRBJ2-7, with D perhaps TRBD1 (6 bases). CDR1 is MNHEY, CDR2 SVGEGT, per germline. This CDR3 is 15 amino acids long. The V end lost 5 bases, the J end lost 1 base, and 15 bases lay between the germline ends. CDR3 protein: CASSHPQDRSYEQYF. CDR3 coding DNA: TGTGCCAGCAGTCACCCACAGGACAGATCCTACGAGCAGTACTTC.

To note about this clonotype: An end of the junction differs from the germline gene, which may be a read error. The CDR3 DNA reads TGCGCCAGCAGCCAAGTCACAGGGGGACCCACTGAAGCTTTCTTT. Residues: CASSQVTGGPTEAFF. The V call is TRBV7-9, the J call TRBJ1-1, with 8 bases aligning to TRBD1. Looked up from germline, CDR1 is SEHNR and CDR2 is FQNEAQ (reference sequence). The CDR3 consists of 15 residues.

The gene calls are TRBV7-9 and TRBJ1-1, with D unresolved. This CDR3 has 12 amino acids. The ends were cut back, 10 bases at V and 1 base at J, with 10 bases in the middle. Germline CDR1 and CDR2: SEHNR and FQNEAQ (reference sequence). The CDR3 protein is CAIRVQNTEAFF. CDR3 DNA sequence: TGTGCCATAAGGGTCCAGAACACTGAAGCTTTCTTT.

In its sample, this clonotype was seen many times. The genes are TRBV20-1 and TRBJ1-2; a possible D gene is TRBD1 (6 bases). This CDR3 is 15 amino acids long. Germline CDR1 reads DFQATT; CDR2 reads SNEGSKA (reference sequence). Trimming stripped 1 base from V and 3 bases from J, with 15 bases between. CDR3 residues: CSARVPTGGDYGYTF. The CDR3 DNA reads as TGCAGTGCTAGAGTACCTACGGGGGGCGACTATGGCTACACCTTC.